Reported below is one TCR beta chain. Its specificity is not known. The CDR3 is made up of 16 amino acids. V shed 5 bases and J 3 bases; nucleotides not matched to a gene: 6. Looked up from germline, CDR1 is SEHNR and CDR2 is FQNEAQ (reference sequence). The data stem from a study of shared clonotypes between healthy human individuals. Each subset's genomic DNA was split evenly across several immunoSEQ plates. Sequencing used immunoSEQ multiplex PCR; TCRdb keeps in-frame clones, though not all of them. The top ten clones hold under 2% of a sample with some 680,000 clones, around three quarters of them seen once. General study findings and limits: Larger estimated richness was generally recorded for naive subsets relative to memory subsets.

The sequencing input was memory CD4+ T cells sorted from blood. The subset was: CD45RA-negative fraction. The chain couples TRBV7-9 to TRBJ1-6, with 8 bases aligning to TRBD1. The sequence was obtained from a woman aged 25-40 years in good health. The CDR3 reads CASSRGQGFYNSPLHF. CDR3 DNA: TGTGCCAGCAGCCGCGGACAGGGTTTCTATAATTCACCCCTCCACTTT.